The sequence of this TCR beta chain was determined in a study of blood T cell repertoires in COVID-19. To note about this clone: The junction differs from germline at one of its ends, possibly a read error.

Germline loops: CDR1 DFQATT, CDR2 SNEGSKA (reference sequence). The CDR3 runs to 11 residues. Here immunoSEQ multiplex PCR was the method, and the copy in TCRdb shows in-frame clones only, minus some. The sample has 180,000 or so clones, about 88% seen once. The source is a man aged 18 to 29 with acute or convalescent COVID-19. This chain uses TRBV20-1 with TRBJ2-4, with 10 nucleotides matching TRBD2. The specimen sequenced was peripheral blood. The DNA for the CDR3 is TGCAGTGCTGGGGGTCTGTCGACTAGCGGGTTC. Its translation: CSAGGLSTSGF.